This passage covers 18 T cell receptor beta chains from one sample sequenced in a study of blood T cell repertoires in COVID-19. TCRdb's table, derived via immunoSEQ multiplex PCR, lists solely in-frame clones and lacks some. There are roughly 60,000 clones in the sample; more than 90% occur only once, and approximately 6% lies in the top ten. Source material: peripheral blood. All receptors derive from a human donor in a cohort sampled during active COVID-19.

This chain connects TRBV7-6 to TRBJ2-7; no reliable D call. The V end was cut by 2 bases, the J end by 7 bases, with 15 bases between. The CDR3 has 14 amino acids. Germline V gene lookup returns CDR1 SGHVS and CDR2 FNYEAQ. CDR3 sequence reads: CASSLSRPTGEQYF. The CDR3 DNA reads TGTGCCAGCAGCTTATCCCGCCCCACCGGGGAGCAGTACTTC.

DNA for the CDR3: TGTGCCAGCAGCTGGGGGCTGGGGAACACTGAAGCTTTCTTT. This codes for CASSWGLGNTEAFF. The chain links TRBV5-6 to TRBJ1-1; the D gene is possibly TRBD1 (6 bases). The germline gives CDR1 SGHDT, CDR2 YYEEEE. This CDR3 region has 14 residues. V lost 3 bases and J lost 1, with 10 bases in between.

This sequence joins TRBV5-4 and TRBJ1-1; D uncertain. Deletions cut 0 bases from V and 7 bases from J, with 10 bases between. Germline V gives CDR1 SGHNT, CDR2 YYREEE (reference sequence). CDR3 size: 13 residues. The CDR3 region has the DNA TGTGCCAGCAGCTTGGGAGGAAAGCATGAAGCTTTCTTT. Amino acids: CASSLGGKHEAFF.

The CDR3 DNA is TGTGCCAGCAGCCAACCTCCTAATTCCCGTATAGCCTACGAGCAGTACTTC. This encodes CASSQPPNSRIAYEQYF. This chain connects TRBV5-6 to TRBJ2-7, with no clear D. The CDR3 extends over 17 amino acids. V was cut by 4 bases and J by 2 bases, with 22 bases left in between. Germline V gene lookup returns CDR1 SGHDT and CDR2 YYEEEE.

The V gene is TRBV5-1, the J gene TRBJ2-5; possibly TRBD1 for D (6 bases). The V gene's germline CDR1 is SGHRS and CDR2 YFSETQ. With 1 base removed from V and 3 bases from J, the gap between germline ends came to 13 bases. There are 15 residues in the CDR3. CDR3 nucleotides: TGCGCCAGCAGCTTGAGTACAGGGATGGAAGAGACCCAGTACTTC. Residues: CASSLSTGMEETQYF.

The V gene is TRBV6-5, the J gene TRBJ1-1; 8 bases are a match to TRBD1. V lost 5 bases and J lost 11; bases outside the gene matches: 10. CDR3 length equals 13 residues. Germline V gene data show CDR1 as MNHEY and CDR2 as SVGAGI. The CDR3, as DNA: TGTGCCAGCAGTACTCCCGGGACAGGTTTGGCTTTCTTT. Translating gives CASSTPGTGLAFF.

The chain recombines TRBV28 with TRBJ2-7; 8 bases align to TRBD1. This CDR3 spans 14 amino acids. V lost 3 bases and J lost 4; bases outside the gene matches: 5. CDR1 and CDR2 from the germline V gene are MDHEN and SYDVKM. The CDR3 sequence is CASSLPGGMYEQYF. The CDR3 coding sequence is TGTGCCAGCAGTTTGCCAGGGGGCATGTACGAGCAGTACTTC.

The CDR3 protein is CASSPGTSGTYEQYF. The CDR3 bases are TGTGCCAGCTCACCCGGGACTAGCGGGACCTACGAGCAGTACTTC. This chain joins TRBV18 and TRBJ2-7; 13 bases map to TRBD2. Germline values: CDR1 KGHSH, CDR2 LQKENI. The CDR3 is 15 residues long. With 3 bases clipped from V and 2 bases from J, the junction kept 1 base outside the gene matches.

This chain connects TRBV7-9 to TRBJ1-1, with D hard to call. Trimming removed 2 bases from V and 6 bases from J, with 13 bases in between. The CDR3 is made up of 14 amino acids. Germline lookup yields CDR1 SEHNR and CDR2 FQNEAQ (reference sequence). DNA of the CDR3: TGTGCCAGCAGCTTAAGGCGGGAGGTGGCTGAAGCTTTCTTT. It translates to CASSLRREVAEAFF.

The chain joins TRBV5-1 to TRBJ2-1, with 8 positions matching TRBD1. From germline, CDR1 is SGHRS and CDR2 YFSETQ. The CDR3 length is 14 residues. With V trimmed by 2 bases and J by 9 bases, 7 bases remained unmatched. For the CDR3, the DNA is TGCGCCAGCAGCTTTTCCCAGGGGGCGCGTGAGCAGTTCTTC. The encoded protein is CASSFSQGAREQFF.

The chain couples TRBV5-1 to TRBJ2-5, with 10 bases identical to TRBD2. V was pared by 4 bases and J by 5 bases, with 8 bases of the junction left unmatched. Germline CDR1 reads SGHRS; CDR2 reads YFSETQ. This CDR3 region has 15 residues. The CDR3 DNA sequence: TGCGCCAGCAGCAGGCTAGCGGGGGAGGGTGAGACCCAGTACTTC. It encodes CASSRLAGEGETQYF.

The CDR3 nucleotides read TGTGCCAGCAGCCCAAGACAGGGCCCTTACGAGCAGTACTTC. It specifies CASSPRQGPYEQYF. The chain is built from TRBV3-1 (or the pseudogene TRBV3-2) and TRBJ2-7; 7 bases match TRBD1. With V trimmed by 4 bases and J by 4 bases, 7 bases remained unmatched. CDR3 length equals 14 residues. Germline lookup yields CDR1 LGHDT and CDR2 YNNKEL (reference sequence).

This chain joins TRBV4-2 and TRBJ2-1; TRBD2 agrees at 10 bases. Germline loops: CDR1 LGHNA, CDR2 YNFKEQ. The CDR3 consists of 16 residues. Losses at the gene ends were 2 bases for V and 8 bases for J; bases not matched to a gene: 9. The CDR3 loop reads CASSQQYPLAGDEQFF. The CDR3 DNA is TGTGCCAGCAGCCAACAATATCCTCTAGCGGGGGATGAGCAGTTCTTC.

This chain uses TRBV19 with TRBJ2-1, with TRBD2 identical over 7 bases. The length of the CDR3 is 15 residues. V dropped 8 bases and J dropped 4; count of bases not matched to a gene: 11. The V gene's germline CDR1 is LNHDA and CDR2 SQIVND (reference sequence). Here the CDR3 DNA reads TGTGCCAGTGCCCTCCAAGCGGGGCCATACAATGAGCAGTTCTTC. Amino acid sequence: CASALQAGPYNEQFF.

This chain joins TRBV2 and TRBJ2-5, with 9 bases matching TRBD1. Germline V gives CDR1 SNHLY, CDR2 FYNNEI. The CDR3 runs 15 residues. The trim removed 7 bases at V and 5 bases at J, leaving 11 bases unmatched. The CDR3 loop is CASTTTGGRMETQYF. CDR3 sequence (DNA): TGTGCCAGCACCACGACAGGGGGAAGGATGGAGACCCAGTACTTC.

The V and J genes are TRBV14 and TRBJ2-5; D is perhaps TRBD2 (5 bases). Germline CDR1 and CDR2: SGHDN and FVKESK. V dropped 0 bases and J dropped 0 bases, with 5 bases sitting between them. The CDR3 extends over 14 amino acids. CDR3 DNA: TGTGCCAGCAGCCAAGAGGACTACCAAGAGACCCAGTACTTC. Its translation: CASSQEDYQETQYF.

The sample holds one count of this clone. The chain employs TRBV7-9 and TRBJ2-1; the D gene is possibly TRBD2 (5 bases). This CDR3 is built from 14 residues. Per the germline V gene, CDR1 is SEHNR and CDR2 is FQNEAQ (reference sequence). The ends were cut back, 5 bases at V and 4 bases at J, with 12 bases in the middle. The CDR3 DNA follows: TGTGCCAGCAGCGAGTTCCGCGGGTACAATGAGCAGTTCTTC. Its protein product is CASSEFRGYNEQFF.

The gene calls are TRBV9 and TRBJ1-5; 10 nucleotides align to TRBD1. V lost 0 bases, J lost 5 bases, and 8 bases stayed unmatched. The CDR3 extends over 17 amino acids. The V gene's germline CDR1 is SGDLS and CDR2 YYNGEE. The CDR3 DNA reads as TGTGCCAGCAGCGTAGGAGTGACAGGGGGCTATCATCAGCCCCAGCATTTT. Its translation is CASSVGVTGGYHQPQHF.